This entry features one TCR beta chain sequence. This clonotype was counted a single time. The antigen this receptor binds is unknown. No clone much larger than this one lies a single base away; base qualities are absent. Evidence from one read is weak. This sample was included in a study of response to subunit inactivated influenza vaccine (dated by TCRdb to the late 2010s). For the study in its entirety: The study used deep quantitative T cell receptor repertoire profiling to track responses to a trivalent subunit inactivated influenza vaccine.

The library came from RT-PCR. Instrument on record: Illumina HiSeq 2500. TCRdb applied fastp at Q25 and MiXCR to the public reads, then kept only in-frame beta chains. Rows merge per CDR3 protein into single entries with the most common DNA and genes. Across this sample there are hundreds of thousands of distinct CDR3 sequences, with under 20% seen only once. The ten largest make up approximately 11% of the sample. V is cut by 4 bases and J by 4 bases, and the space between the germline ends is 16 bases. CDR1 and CDR2 are drawn from the germline V gene: MNHEY, SVGAGI. The cysteine opens and the phenylalanine closes a CDR3 of 16 amino acids. Only the CDR3 part of the read is kept: 48 bases, read in frame from the first base. What the research found in general, with its limitations: The authors suggested that each seasonal influenza vaccination may recruit only a limited number of new T cells.

This specimen consisted of PBMCs from blood, obtained around 5 days after vaccination. The sequence came from a man in his forties or fifties who received an inactivated influenza vaccine. Donor details come from another sample of the same person, matched by shared clones. The chain joins TRBV6-5 to TRBJ2-2; confidence is insufficient to name the D gene. The CDR3 protein sequence reads: CASSSDRPHFTGELFF. The bases read TGTGCCAGCAGTTCGGACCGACCCCACTTCACCGGGGAGCTGTTTTTT.